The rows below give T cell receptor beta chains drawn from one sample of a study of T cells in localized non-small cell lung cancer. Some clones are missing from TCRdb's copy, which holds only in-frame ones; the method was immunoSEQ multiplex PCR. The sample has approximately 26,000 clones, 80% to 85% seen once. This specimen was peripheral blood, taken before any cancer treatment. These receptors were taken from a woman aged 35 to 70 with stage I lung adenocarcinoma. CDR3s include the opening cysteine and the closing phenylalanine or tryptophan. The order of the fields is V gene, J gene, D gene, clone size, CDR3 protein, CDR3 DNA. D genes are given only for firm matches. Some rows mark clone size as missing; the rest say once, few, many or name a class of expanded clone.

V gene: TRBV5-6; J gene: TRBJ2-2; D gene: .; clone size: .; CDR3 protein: CASSLGAGQISGELFF; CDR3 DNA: TGTGCCAGCAGCTTGGGCGCTGGACAGATTAGCGGGGAGCTGTTTTTT
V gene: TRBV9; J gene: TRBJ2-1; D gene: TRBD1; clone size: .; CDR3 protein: CASGGQEQFF; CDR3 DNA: TGTGCCAGCGGGGGACAGGAGCAGTTCTTC
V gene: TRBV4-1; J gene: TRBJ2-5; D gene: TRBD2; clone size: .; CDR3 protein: CASSPLGLAGQETQYF; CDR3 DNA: TGCGCCAGCAGCCCATTAGGACTAGCGGGGCAAGAGACCCAGTACTTC
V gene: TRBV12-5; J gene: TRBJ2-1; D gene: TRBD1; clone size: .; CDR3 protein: CASGGQGKSYEQFF; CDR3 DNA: TGTGCTAGTGGAGGACAGGGGAAGTCGTATGAGCAGTTCTTC
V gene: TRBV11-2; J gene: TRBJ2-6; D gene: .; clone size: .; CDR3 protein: CASSRSTASGANVLTF; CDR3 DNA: TGTGCCAGCAGCCGGTCGACAGCCTCTGGGGCCAACGTCCTGACTTTC
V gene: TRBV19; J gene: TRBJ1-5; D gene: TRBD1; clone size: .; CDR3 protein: CASSMDRVQPQHF; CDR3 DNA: TGTGCCAGTAGTATGGACAGGGTCCAGCCCCAGCATTTT
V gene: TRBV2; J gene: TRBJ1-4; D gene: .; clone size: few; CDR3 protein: CASSVEVGVNEKLFF; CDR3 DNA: TGTGCCAGCAGTGTTGAGGTCGGCGTCAATGAAAAACTGTTTTTT
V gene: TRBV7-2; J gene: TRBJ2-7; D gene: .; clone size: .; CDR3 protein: CASSLGGEVYEQYF; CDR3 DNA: TGTGCCAGCAGCTTAGGCGGGGAGGTCTACGAGCAGTACTTC
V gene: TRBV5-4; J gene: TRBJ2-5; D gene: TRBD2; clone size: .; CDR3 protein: CASREGLAGKETQYF; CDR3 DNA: TGTGCCAGCAGAGAGGGACTAGCGGGTAAAGAGACCCAGTACTTC
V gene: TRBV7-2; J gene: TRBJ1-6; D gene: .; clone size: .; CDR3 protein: CASSETEWGSPLHF; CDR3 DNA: TGTGCCAGCAGCGAGACCGAGTGGGGATCACCCCTCCACTTT
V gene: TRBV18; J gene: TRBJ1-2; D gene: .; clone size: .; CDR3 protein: CASSPDSVGYGYTF; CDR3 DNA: TGTGCCAGCTCACCGGACTCAGTCGGCTATGGCTACACCTTC
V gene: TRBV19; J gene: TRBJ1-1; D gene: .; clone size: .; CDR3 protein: CASSKLGGIGTEAFF; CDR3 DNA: TGTGCCAGTAGTAAACTAGGGGGAATAGGGACTGAAGCTTTCTTT
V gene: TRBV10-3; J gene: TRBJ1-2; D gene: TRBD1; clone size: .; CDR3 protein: CAISESGRGPFLDGYTF; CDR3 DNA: TGTGCCATCAGTGAGTCCGGCAGGGGGCCTTTTCTGGATGGCTACACCTTC
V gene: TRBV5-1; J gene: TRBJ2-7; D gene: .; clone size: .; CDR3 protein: CASSPILRAGEQYF; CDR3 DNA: TGCGCCAGCAGCCCGATTCTAAGAGCCGGCGAGCAGTACTTC
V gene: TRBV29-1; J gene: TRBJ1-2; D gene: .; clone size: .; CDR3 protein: CSVEEGPGYGYTF; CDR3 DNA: TGCAGCGTTGAGGAGGGGCCTGGCTATGGCTACACCTTC
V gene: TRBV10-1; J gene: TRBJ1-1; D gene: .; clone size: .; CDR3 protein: CASSRGRGTEAFF; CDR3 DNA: TGCGCCAGCAGCAGGGGCCGTGGCACTGAAGCTTTCTTT
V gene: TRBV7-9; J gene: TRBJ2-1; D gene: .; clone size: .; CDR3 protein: CASSVGLGVWNEQFF; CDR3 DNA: TGTGCCAGCAGCGTGGGGCTAGGGGTCTGGAATGAGCAGTTCTTC
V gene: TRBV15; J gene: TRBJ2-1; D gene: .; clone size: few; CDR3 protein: CATSREQGSYNEQFF; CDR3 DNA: TGTGCCACCAGCCGGGAACAGGGATCTTACAATGAGCAGTTCTTC
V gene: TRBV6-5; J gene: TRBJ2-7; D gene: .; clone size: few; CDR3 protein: CASSRLGQRDEQYF; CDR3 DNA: TGTGCCAGCAGCCGCCTGGGACAACGGGACGAGCAGTACTTC
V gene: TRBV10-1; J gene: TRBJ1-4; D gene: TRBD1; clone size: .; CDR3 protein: CASSSGTGNEKLFF; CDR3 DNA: TGCGCCAGCTCGTCAGGGACAGGGAATGAAAAACTGTTTTTT
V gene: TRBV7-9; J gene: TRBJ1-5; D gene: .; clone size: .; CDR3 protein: CASSLTTGNQPQHF; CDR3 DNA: TGTGCCAGCAGCTTAACGACGGGCAATCAGCCCCAGCATTTT
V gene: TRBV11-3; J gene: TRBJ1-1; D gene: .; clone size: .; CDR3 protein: CASSSQWNTEAFF; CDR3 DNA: TGTGCCAGCAGCTCCCAGTGGAACACTGAAGCTTTCTTT
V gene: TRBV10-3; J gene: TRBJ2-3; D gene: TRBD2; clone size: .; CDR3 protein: CAISVSLLAGASTDTQYF; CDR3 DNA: TGTGCCATCAGTGTGTCGTTACTAGCGGGGGCTAGCACAGATACGCAGTATTTT
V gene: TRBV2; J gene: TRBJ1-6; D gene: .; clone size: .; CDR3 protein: CASSTGPQYNSPLHF; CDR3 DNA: TGTGCCAGCAGTACCGGGCCCCAGTATAATTCACCCCTCCACTTT
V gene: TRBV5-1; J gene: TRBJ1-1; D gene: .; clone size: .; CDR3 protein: CASSSGRWDTEAFF; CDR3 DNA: TGCGCCAGCAGCTCGGGCCGTTGGGACACTGAAGCTTTCTTT
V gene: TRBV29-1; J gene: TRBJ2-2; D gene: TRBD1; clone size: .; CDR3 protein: CSALAAQGADTGELFF; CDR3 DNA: TGCAGCGCCCTTGCGGCGCAGGGGGCGGACACCGGGGAGCTGTTTTTT
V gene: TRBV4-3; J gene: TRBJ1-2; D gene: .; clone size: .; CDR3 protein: CASSQDGDYGYTF; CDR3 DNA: TGCGCCAGCAGCCAAGATGGGGACTATGGCTACACCTTC
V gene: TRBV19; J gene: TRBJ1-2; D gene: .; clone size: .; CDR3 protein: CASSIDPGVDGYTF; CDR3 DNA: TGTGCCAGTAGTATCGATCCCGGAGTGGATGGCTACACCTTC
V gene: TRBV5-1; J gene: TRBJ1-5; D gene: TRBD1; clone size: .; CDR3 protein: CASSLDGTGAGQPQHF; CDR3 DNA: TGCGCCAGCAGCTTGGACGGGACAGGGGCAGGGCAGCCCCAGCATTTT
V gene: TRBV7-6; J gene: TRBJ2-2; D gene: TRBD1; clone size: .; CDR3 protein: CASSFGTGVTGELFF; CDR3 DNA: TGTGCCAGCAGCTTTGGGACAGGGGTTACCGGGGAGCTGTTTTTT
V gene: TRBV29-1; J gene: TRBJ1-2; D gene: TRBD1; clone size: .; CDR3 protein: CSVVTGVNYGYTF; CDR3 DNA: TGCAGCGTTGTAACAGGGGTTAACTATGGCTACACCTTC
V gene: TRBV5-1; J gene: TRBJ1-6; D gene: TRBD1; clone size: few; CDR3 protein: CASSGGTGGYSPLHF; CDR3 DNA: TGCGCCAGCAGCGGAGGGACAGGGGGTTATTCACCCCTCCACTTT
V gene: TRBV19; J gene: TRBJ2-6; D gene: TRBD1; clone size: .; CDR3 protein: CASRGRQGDSGANVLTF; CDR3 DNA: TGTGCCAGTAGGGGTAGACAGGGAGACTCTGGGGCCAACGTCCTGACTTTC
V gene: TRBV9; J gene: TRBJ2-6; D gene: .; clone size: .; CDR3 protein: CASATPGANVLTF; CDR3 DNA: TGTGCCAGCGCTACCCCTGGGGCCAACGTCCTGACTTTC
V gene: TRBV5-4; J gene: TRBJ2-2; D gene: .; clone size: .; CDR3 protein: CASSADRQNTGELFF; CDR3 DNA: TGTGCCAGCAGCGCCGACAGGCAGAACACCGGGGAGCTGTTTTTT
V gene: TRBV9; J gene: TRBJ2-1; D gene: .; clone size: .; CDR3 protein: CASSGTDNNEQFF; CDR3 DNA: TGTGCCAGCAGCGGGACAGACAACAATGAGCAGTTCTTC
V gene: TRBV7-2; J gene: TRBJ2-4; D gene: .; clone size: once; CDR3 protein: CASSLGPGEGIRIQYF; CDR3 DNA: TGTGCCAGCAGCTTAGGACCAGGGGAGGGTATACGCATTCAGTACTTC
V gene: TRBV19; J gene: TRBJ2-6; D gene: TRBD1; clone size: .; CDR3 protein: CASTIDRDGANVLTF; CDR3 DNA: TGTGCCAGTACCATCGACAGGGATGGGGCCAACGTCCTGACTTTC
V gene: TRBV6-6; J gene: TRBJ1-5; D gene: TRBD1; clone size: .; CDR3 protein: CASSRTGRANQPQHF; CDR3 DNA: TGTGCCAGCAGTCGGACAGGGAGGGCCAATCAGCCCCAGCATTTT
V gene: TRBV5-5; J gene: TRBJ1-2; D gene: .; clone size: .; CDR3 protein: CASSLDARDFYGYTF; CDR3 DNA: TGTGCCAGCAGCTTGGACGCCAGGGATTTCTATGGCTACACCTTC
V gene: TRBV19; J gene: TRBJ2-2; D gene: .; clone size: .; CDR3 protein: CASSILPFTGELFF; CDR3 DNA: TGTGCCAGTAGTATTCTTCCGTTCACCGGGGAGCTGTTTTTT
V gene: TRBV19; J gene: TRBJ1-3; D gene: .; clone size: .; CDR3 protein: CASSIQISLYSGNTIYF; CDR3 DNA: TGTGCCAGTAGTATTCAGATCTCCCTCTACTCTGGAAACACCATATATTTT
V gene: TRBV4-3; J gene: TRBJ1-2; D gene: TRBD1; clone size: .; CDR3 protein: CASSLDRAAYGYTF; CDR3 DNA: TGCGCCAGCAGCCTAGACAGGGCCGCCTATGGCTACACCTTC
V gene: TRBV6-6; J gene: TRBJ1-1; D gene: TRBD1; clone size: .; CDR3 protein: CASSYAGDRGDTEAFF; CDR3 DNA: TGTGCCAGCAGTTACGCAGGGGACAGGGGAGACACTGAAGCTTTCTTT
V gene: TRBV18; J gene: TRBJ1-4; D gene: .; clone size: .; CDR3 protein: CASSPGETNEKLFF; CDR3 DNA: TGTGCCAGCTCACCGGGGGAAACTAATGAAAAACTGTTTTTT
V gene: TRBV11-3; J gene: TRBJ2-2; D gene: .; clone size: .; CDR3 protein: CASSLDRWTGELFF; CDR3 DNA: TGTGCCAGCAGCTTAGATCGCTGGACCGGGGAGCTGTTTTTT
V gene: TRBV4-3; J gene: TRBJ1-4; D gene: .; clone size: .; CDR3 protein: CASSQVLGNANEKLFF; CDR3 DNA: TGCGCCAGCAGCCAAGTGTTAGGCAATGCTAATGAAAAACTGTTTTTT
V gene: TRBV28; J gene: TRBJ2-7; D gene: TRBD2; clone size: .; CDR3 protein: CASSSLREVGSYEQYF; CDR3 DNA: TGTGCCAGCAGTTCCCTCCGGGAGGTGGGCTCCTACGAGCAGTACTTC
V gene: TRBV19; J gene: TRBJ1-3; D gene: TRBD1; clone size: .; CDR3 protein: CASSIGQGGGNTIYF; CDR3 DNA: TGTGCCAGTAGTATCGGACAGGGAGGTGGAAACACCATATATTTT
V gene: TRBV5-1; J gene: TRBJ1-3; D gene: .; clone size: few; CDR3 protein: CASSLDGSYANTIYF; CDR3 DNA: TGCGCCAGCAGCTTGGACGGATCTTACGCCAACACCATATATTTT
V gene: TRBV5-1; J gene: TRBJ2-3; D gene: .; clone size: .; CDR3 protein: CASSLQPGGPVSTDTQYF; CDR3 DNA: TGCGCCAGCAGCTTACAGCCAGGGGGGCCGGTTTCCACAGATACGCAGTATTTT
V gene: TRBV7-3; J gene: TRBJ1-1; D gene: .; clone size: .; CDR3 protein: CASSFAGEGTEAFF; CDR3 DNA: TGTGCCAGCAGCTTCGCCGGAGAGGGGACTGAAGCTTTCTTT
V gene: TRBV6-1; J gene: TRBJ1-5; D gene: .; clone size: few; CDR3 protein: CASSGQEGGGDQPQHF; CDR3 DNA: TGTGCCAGCAGTGGGCAGGAGGGGGGAGGGGATCAGCCCCAGCATTTT
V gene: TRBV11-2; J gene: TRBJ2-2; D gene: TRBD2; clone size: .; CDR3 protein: CASSWAGDTGELFF; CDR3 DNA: TGTGCCAGCAGCTGGGCGGGGGACACCGGGGAGCTGTTTTTT
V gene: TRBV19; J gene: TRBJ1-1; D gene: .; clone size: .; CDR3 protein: CASDTPGTQFEAFF; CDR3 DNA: TGTGCCAGTGATACGCCCGGGACCCAATTTGAAGCTTTCTTT
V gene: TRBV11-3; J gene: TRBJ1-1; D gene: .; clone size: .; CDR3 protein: CASSSTGRDTEAFF; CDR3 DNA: TGTGCCAGCAGCTCCACAGGTCGGGACACTGAAGCTTTCTTT
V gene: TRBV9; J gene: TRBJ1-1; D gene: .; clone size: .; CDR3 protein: CASRDSLNTEAFF; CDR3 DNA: TGTGCCAGCAGGGACTCCTTGAACACTGAAGCTTTCTTT
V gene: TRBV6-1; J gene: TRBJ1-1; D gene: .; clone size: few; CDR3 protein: CASSERTRIEAFF; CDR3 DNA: TGTGCCAGCAGTGAACGGACCCGTATAGAAGCTTTCTTT
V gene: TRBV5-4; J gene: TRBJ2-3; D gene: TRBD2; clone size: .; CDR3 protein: CASSLPSGGTTDTQYF; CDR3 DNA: TGTGCCAGCAGCTTGCCTTCGGGGGGAACCACAGATACGCAGTATTTT